These T cell receptor beta chains were read from a single sample in a study of T cell changes during pregnancy in multiple sclerosis. The repertoire was sequenced with immunoSEQ multiplex PCR; TCRdb's copy has only in-frame clones and lacks some. This sample carries approximately 30,000 clones, about 88% of them seen once, and the ten largest clones take roughly 10%. Material: CD8+ T cells from peripheral blood mononuclear cells, obtained in the second trimester of pregnancy. Source of these receptors: a female donor with multiple sclerosis, enrolled in a pregnancy study. CDR3s include the opening cysteine and the closing phenylalanine or tryptophan. Each record gives: D gene, V gene, CDR3 protein. The D gene is left open where the match is weak.

>TRBD1|TRBV28
CASSETGGLVNTEVFF
>TRBD1|TRBV9
CASSDPGGFTEAFF
>TRBD1|TRBV7-9
CASIPPGQGSAGELFF
>TRBD2|TRBV14
CASSQDKRENTGELFF
>.|TRBV28
CASSLNAQGEQYF
>TRBD2|TRBV7-9
CASSLTRGARELFF
>.|TRBV27
CASSSNRLNTEAFF
>TRBD1|TRBV6-1
CASGGQGFGQPQHF
>TRBD2|TRBV30
CAWSPPISGSTDTQYF
>.|TRBV28
CASSLGATNEKLFF
>.|TRBV6-1
CASSEVGVGSYGYTF
>.|TRBV6-1
CASRSGTNTGELFF
>.|TRBV4-1
CASSQASRSTDTQYF
>.|TRBV6-4
CASSLFEGRGNEQFF
>TRBD1|TRBV5-5
CASSLRFPGGYEQYF
>TRBD1|TRBV9
CASSVEQGASGANVLTF
>.|TRBV27
CASSLKWNSRWEQYF
>.|TRBV11-2
CASSLGQGTGNTIYF
>TRBD1|TRBV4-1
CASSQWQGATETQYF
>.|TRBV5-4
CASSLEQYTYGYTF
>.|TRBV7-3
CASSLKGFPDTQYF
>.|TRBV27
CASSFGPSSYEQYF
>.|TRBV4-1
CASSPIGGYGYTF
>.|TRBV9
CATYDRHYGYTF
>.|TRBV19
CASSIAGGTSYEQYF
>.|TRBV4-1
CASSLAFDNEQFF
>TRBD2|TRBV4-1
CASSGLAGTNTGELFF
>.|TRBV9
CASSATSGYSNEKLFF
>TRBD1|TRBV7-9
CASSRPKGGSSTNEKLFF